This T cell receptor (beta chain) was identified during a study of blood T cell repertoires in COVID-19. Background on the study: Samples came from the United States, Italy and Spain, spanning acute and convalescent COVID-19. Sources were T cells, B-cell-depleted T cells, or PBMCs; the material itself was cDNA or gDNA.

This CDR3 region has 13 residues. The germline V and J ends were trimmed by 2 bases and 7 bases, with 11 bases remaining between them. The germline V gene has CDR1 LNHDA and CDR2 SQIVND (reference sequence). Per the original methods: Scientists estimated how many nucleated cells there were by amplifying reference gene primers. Clones were read by immunoSEQ multiplex PCR, and TCRdb kept only the in-frame ones, dropping some. V and J calls and clone size are as listed in that table; D and trimming were resolved from the DNA. The sample lists about 210,000 clones, around 90% occurring once. The chain employs TRBV19 and TRBJ2-5; D unclear. Sequenced sample: peripheral blood. This receptor was identified in a man aged 25-45 years with acute or convalescent COVID-19. DNA for the CDR3: TGTGCCAGTAGTATAATCGGCGGTGGGACCCAGTACTTC. It is translated as CASSIIGGGTQYF. The entire variable domain, with the rest obtained from reference TRBV19 and TRBJ2-5, is as follows: DGGITQSPKYLFRKEGQNVTLSCEQNLNHDAMYWYRQDPGQGLRLIYYSQIVNDFQKGDIAEGYSVSREKKESFPLTVTSAQKNPTAFYLCASSIIGGGTQYFGPGTRLLVL.